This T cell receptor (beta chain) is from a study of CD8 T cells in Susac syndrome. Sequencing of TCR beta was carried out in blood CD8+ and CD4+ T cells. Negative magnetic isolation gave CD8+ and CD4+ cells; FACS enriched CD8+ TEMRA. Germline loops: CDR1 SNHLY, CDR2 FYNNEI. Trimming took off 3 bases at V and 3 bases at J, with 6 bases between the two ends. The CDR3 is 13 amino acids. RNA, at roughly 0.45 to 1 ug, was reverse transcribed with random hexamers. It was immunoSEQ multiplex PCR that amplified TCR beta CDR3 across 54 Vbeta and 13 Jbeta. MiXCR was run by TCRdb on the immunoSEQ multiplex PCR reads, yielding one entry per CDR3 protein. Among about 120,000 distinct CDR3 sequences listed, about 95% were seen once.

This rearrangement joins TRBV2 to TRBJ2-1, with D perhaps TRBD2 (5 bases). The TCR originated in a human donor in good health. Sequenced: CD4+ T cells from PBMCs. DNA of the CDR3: TGTGCCAGCAGTGAGGAGGTCTACAATGAGCAGTTCTTC. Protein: CASSEEVYNEQFF.